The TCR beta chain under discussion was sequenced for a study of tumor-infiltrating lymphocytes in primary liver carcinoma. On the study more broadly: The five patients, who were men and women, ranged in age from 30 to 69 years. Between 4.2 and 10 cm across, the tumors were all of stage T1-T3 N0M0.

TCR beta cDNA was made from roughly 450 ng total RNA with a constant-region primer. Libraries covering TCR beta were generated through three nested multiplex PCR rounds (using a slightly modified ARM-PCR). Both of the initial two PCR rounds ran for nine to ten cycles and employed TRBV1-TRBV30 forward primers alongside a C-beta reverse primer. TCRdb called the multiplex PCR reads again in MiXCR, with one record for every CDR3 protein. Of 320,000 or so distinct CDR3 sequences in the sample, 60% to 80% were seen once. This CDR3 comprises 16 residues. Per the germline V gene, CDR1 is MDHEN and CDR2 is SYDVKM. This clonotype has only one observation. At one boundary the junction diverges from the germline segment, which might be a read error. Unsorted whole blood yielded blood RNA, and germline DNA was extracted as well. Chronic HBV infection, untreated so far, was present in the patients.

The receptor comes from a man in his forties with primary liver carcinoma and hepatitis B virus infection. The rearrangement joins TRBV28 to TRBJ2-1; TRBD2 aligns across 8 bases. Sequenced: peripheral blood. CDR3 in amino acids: CTSSSRVSGTDNEQFF. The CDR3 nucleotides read TGTACCAGCAGTTCCCGAGTTAGCGGGACCGACAATGAGCAGTTCTTC.